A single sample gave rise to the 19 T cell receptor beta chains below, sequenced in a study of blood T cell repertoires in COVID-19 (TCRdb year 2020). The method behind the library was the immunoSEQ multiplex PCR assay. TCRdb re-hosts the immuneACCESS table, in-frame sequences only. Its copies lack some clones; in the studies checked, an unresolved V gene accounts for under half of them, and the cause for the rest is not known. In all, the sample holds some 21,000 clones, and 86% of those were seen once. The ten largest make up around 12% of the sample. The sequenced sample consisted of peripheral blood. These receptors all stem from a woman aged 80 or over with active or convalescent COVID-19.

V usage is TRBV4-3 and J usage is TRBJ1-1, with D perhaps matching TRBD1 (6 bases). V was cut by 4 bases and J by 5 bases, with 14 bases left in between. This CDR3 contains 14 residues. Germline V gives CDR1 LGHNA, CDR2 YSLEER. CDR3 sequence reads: CASSRGGRGTEAFF. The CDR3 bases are TGCGCCAGCAGCCGGGGGGGCAGGGGAACTGAAGCTTTCTTT.

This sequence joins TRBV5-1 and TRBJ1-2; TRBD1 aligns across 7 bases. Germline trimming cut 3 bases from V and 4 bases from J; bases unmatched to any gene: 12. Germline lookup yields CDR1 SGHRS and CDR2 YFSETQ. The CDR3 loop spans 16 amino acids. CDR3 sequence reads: CASSSLDRPSIYGYTF. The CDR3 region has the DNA TGCGCCAGCAGCTCCCTGGACAGGCCATCCATCTATGGCTACACCTTC.

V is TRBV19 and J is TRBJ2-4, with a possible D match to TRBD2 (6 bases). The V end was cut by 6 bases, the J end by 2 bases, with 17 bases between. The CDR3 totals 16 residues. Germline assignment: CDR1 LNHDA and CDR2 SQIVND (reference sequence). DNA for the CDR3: TGTGCCAGTAGCACCAGGGCCAGCGGGTCCAAAAACATTCAGTACTTC. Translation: CASSTRASGSKNIQYF.

The CDR3 nucleotides read TGTGCCAGCAGCTTAGGAACTCACCTCCTCTACTTC. It is translated as CASSLGTHLLYF. This chain connects TRBV7-2 to TRBJ2-5; D uncertain. Germline V gives CDR1 SGHTA, CDR2 FQGNSA. V was shortened by 1 base and J by 14 bases, with 14 bases between the two germline ends. The CDR3 contains 12 residues.

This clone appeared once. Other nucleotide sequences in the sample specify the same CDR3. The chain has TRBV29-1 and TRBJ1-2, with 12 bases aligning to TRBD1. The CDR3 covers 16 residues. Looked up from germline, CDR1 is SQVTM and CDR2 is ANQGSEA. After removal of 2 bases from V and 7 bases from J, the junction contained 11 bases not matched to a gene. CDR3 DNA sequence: TGCAGCGTTGAAAGGGACAGGGGGCGCGGGGTGGGTGGCTACACCTTC. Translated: CSVERDRGRGVGGYTF.

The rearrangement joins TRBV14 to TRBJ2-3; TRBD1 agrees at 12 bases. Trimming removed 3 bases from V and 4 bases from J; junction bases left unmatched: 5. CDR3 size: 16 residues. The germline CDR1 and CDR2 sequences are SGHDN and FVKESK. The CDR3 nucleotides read TGTGCCAGCAGCCACCGGGGGACAGGGGGCGCAGATACGCAGTATTTT. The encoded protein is CASSHRGTGGADTQYF.

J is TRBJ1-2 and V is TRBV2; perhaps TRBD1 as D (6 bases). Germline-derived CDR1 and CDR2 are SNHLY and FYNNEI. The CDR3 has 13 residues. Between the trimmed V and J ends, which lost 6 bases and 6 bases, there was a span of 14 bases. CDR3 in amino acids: CASSVDRLNGYTF. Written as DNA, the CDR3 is TGTGCCAGCAGCGTTGACAGGCTGAATGGCTACACCTTC.

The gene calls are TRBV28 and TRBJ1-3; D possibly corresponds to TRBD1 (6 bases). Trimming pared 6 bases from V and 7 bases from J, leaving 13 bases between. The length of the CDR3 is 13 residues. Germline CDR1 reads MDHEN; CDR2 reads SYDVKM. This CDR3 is CASSPTGYNTIYF. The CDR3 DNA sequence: TGTGCCAGCAGCCCGACAGGTTACAACACCATATATTTT.

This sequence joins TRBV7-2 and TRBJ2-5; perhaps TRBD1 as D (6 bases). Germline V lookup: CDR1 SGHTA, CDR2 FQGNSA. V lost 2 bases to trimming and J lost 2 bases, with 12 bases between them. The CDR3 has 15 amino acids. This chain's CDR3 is CASSLWGRRQETQYF. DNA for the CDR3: TGTGCCAGCAGCTTATGGGGGCGGCGGCAAGAGACCCAGTACTTC.

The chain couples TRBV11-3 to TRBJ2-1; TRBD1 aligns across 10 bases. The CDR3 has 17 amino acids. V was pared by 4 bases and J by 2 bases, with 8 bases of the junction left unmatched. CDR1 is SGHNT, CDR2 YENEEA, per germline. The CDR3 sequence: CASSSRDRGGPYNEQFF. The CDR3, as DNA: TGTGCCAGCAGCTCTCGGGACAGGGGCGGCCCCTACAATGAGCAGTTCTTC.

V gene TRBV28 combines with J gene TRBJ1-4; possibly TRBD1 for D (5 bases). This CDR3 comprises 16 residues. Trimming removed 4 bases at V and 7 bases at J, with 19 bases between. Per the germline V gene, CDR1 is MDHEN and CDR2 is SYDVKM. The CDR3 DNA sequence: TGTGCCAGCAGTTCTCACGTGCAGGGTCTAGGTGAAAAACTGTTTTTT. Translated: CASSSHVQGLGEKLFF.

In nucleotides, the CDR3 is TGCAGCGTTGGGGAGGGTATGCTGATCAATGAGCAGTTCTTC. This translates into CSVGEGMLINEQFF. This chain links TRBV29-1 with TRBJ2-1; 7 positions match TRBD2. This CDR3 comprises 14 residues. Germline trimming cut 4 bases from V and 6 bases from J; bases unmatched to any gene: 9. Germline CDR1 and CDR2: SQVTM and ANQGSEA.

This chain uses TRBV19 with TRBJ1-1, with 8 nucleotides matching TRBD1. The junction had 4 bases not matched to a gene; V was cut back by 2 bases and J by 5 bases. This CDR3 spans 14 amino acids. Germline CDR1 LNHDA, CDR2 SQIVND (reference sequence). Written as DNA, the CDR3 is TGTGCCAGTAGTATACAGGGGGCCGGAACTGAAGCTTTCTTT. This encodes CASSIQGAGTEAFF.

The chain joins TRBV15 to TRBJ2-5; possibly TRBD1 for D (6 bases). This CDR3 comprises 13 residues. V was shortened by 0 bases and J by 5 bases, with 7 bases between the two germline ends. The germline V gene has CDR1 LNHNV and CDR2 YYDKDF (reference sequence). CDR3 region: CATSRDRGETQYF. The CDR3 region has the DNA TGTGCCACCAGCAGAGACAGGGGCGAGACCCAGTACTTC.

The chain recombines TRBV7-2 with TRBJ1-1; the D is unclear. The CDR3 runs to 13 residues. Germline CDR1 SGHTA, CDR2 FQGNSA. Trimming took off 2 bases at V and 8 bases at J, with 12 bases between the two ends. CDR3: CASSLLPQAEAFF. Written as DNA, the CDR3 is TGTGCCAGCAGCTTACTACCCCAGGCGGAAGCTTTCTTT.

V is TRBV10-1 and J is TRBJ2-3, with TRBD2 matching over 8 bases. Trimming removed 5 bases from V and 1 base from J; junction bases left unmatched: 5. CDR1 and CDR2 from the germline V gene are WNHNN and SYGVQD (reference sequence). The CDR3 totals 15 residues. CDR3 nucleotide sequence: TGCGCCAGCAGTACAAGCGGGAGCCGCACAGATACGCAGTATTTT. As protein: CASSTSGSRTDTQYF.

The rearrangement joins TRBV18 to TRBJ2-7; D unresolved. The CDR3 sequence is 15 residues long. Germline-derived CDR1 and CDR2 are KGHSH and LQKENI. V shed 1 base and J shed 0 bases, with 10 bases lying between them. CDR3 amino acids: CASSPRVISSYEQYF. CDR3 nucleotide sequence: TGTGCCAGCTCACCACGAGTCATAAGCTCCTACGAGCAGTACTTC.

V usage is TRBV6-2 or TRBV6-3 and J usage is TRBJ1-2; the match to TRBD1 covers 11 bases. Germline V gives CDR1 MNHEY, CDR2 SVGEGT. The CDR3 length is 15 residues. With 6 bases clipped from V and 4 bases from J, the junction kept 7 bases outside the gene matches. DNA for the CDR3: TGTGCCAGCAGCATGGACAGGGGGCGCGTCTATGGCTACACCTTC. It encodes CASSMDRGRVYGYTF.

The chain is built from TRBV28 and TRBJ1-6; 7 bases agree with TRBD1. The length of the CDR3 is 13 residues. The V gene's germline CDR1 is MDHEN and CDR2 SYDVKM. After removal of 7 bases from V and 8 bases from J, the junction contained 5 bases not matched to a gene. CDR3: CASIRDSYSPLHF. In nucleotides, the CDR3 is TGTGCCAGCATACGGGACAGTTATTCACCCCTCCACTTT.